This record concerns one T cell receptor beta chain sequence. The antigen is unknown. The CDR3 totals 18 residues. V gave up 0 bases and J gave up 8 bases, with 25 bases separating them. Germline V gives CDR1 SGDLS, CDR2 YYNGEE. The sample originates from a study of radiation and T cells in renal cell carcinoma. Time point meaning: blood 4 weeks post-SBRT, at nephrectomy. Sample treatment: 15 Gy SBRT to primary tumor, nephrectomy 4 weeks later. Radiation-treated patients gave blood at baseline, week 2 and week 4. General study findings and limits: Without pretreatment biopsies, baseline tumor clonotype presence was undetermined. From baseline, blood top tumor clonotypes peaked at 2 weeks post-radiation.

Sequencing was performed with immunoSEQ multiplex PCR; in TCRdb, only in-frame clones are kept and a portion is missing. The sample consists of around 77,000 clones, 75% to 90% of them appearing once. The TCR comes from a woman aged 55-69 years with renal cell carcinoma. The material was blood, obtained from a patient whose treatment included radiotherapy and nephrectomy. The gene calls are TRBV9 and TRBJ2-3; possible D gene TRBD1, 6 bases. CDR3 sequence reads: CASSVGPLQGQHESTQYF. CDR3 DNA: TGTGCCAGCAGCGTAGGGCCCTTACAGGGCCAGCACGAGAGTACGCAGTATTTT.